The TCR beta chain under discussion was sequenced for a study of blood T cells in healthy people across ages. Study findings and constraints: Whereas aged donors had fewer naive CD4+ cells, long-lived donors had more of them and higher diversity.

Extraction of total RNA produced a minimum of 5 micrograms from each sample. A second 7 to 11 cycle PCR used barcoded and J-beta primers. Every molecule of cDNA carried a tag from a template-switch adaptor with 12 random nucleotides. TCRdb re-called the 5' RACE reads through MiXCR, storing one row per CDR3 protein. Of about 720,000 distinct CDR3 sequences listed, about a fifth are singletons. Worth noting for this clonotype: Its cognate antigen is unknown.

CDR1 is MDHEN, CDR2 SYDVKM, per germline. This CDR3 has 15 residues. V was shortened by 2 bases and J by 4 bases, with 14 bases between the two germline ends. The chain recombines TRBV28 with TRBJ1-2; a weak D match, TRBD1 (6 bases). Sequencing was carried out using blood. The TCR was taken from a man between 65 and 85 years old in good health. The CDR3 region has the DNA TGTGCCAGCAGTTTAGGGGGCAGTCCACCCTATGGCTACACCTTC. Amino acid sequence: CASSLGGSPPYGYTF.